A selection of T cell receptor beta chains follows, all from one sample in a study of T cell responses to AZD1222 COVID-19 vaccine. Profiled with immunoSEQ multiplex PCR; TCRdb holds only in-frame clones, not every one. This repertoire shows around 150,000 clones, 85% to 95% found once; its top ten account for approximately 1.5%. The sample was peripheral blood, taken on day 0 of AZD1222 vaccination. The receptors were gathered from an adult in good health. Each CDR3 is given with its conserved first and last residue. The D gene is left open where the match is weak. A row's size may be missing; if present it is once, few, many or a size class.

TRBJ1-2	NA	TRBV28	NA	CASSLTGGYGYTF	TGTGCCAGCAGTTTAACGGGCGGCTATGGCTACACCTTC
TRBJ1-2	NA	TRBV5-6	NA	CASSFSGTGYGYTF	TGTGCCAGCAGCTTCTCCGGGACGGGGTATGGCTACACCTTC
TRBJ2-7	NA	TRBV7-9	NA	CASSSKDYTYEQYF	TGTGCCAGCAGCTCGAAAGACTACACCTACGAGCAGTACTTC
TRBJ1-1	NA	TRBV2	NA	CASTRDWGMNTEAFF	TGTGCCAGCACGAGGGACTGGGGGATGAACACTGAAGCTTTCTTT
TRBJ1-2	NA	TRBV14	TRBD1	CASSQGQGARINYGYTF	TGTGCCAGCAGCCAAGGACAGGGGGCGCGAATTAACTATGGCTACACCTTC
TRBJ1-2	NA	TRBV20-1	NA	CSASGGRDGYTF	TGCAGTGCTAGTGGGGGGAGAGATGGCTACACCTTC
TRBJ1-4	NA	TRBV4-1	NA	CASSQGTTNEKLFF	TGCGCCAGCAGCCAAGGCACAACTAATGAAAAACTGTTTTTT
TRBJ2-5	NA	TRBV5-8	NA	CASSWTVGGQETQYF	TGTGCCAGCAGCTGGACAGTGGGGGGCCAAGAGACCCAGTACTTC
TRBJ2-7	few	TRBV12-3/TRBV12-4	TRBD1	CASSSDRGGEQYF	TGTGCCAGCAGTTCGGACAGGGGAGGCGAGCAGTACTTC
TRBJ2-5	NA	TRBV18	TRBD2	CASSAGTSNRETQYF	TGTGCCAGCTCCGCCGGGACTAGCAATCGAGAGACCCAGTACTTC
TRBJ2-2	NA	TRBV6-2/TRBV6-3	NA	CASSYQAVNTGELFF	TGTGCCAGCAGTTACCAGGCAGTTAACACCGGGGAGCTGTTTTTT
TRBJ2-1	NA	TRBV18	TRBD2	CASSPPTREGLYNEQFF	TGTGCCAGCTCACCACCTACGAGGGAGGGCCTTTATAATGAGCAGTTCTTC
TRBJ2-1	NA	TRBV24-1	NA	CATSDLQGSPGNEQFF	TGTGCCACCAGTGATTTGCAGGGGTCCCCTGGCAATGAGCAGTTCTTC
TRBJ1-3	NA	TRBV7-2	NA	CASSFRVTGNTIYF	TGTGCCAGCAGCTTCAGGGTTACTGGAAACACCATATATTTT